These T cell receptor beta chains were read from a single sample in a study of sequential checkpoint blockade in melanoma. Assay: immunoSEQ multiplex PCR; the TCRdb copy retains only in-frame clones and omits some. The sample holds 9,500 to 15,000 clones, about 79% seen once. This sample comprised CD8+ T cells sorted from blood (inferred from file names), obtained from a patient given nivolumab and ipilimumab in sequence. The receptors stem from a human donor with melanoma. Each CDR3 is given with its conserved first and last residue. Fields, in order: V gene, clone size, J gene, CDR3 protein. Rows may omit the clone size; those that give it use once, few, many or a size class.

TRBV4-1,-,TRBJ2-7,CASSPTSSYEQYF
TRBV6-1,-,TRBJ1-2,CASGDIGGIYGYTF
TRBV5-1,-,TRBJ2-2,CASSLGQGNTGELFF
TRBV7-9,-,TRBJ2-3,CASSLATVTSTDTQYF
TRBV12-5,-,TRBJ2-7,CAPTCEQYF
TRBV28,-,TRBJ2-5,CASRTLGLPRQETQYF
TRBV4-2,-,TRBJ2-3,CASSPAGRTDTQYF
TRBV12-5,-,TRBJ2-2,CASGSSRAGELFF
TRBV28,-,TRBJ1-5,CASSFFEGNQPQHF
TRBV7-9,-,TRBJ2-7,CASSHRDSYEQYF
TRBV6-5,few,TRBJ1-3,CASSLGNTIYF
TRBV6-5,-,TRBJ1-1,CASSYSLGGNTEAFF
TRBV10-3,-,TRBJ2-1,CAIRNPLAGTREQFF
TRBV4-1,-,TRBJ2-5,CASSFGTSGSIETQYF
TRBV29-1,-,TRBJ2-2,CSVQGAIAANTGELFF
TRBV28,-,TRBJ2-3,CASSPWTGLTDTQYF
TRBV19,-,TRBJ2-6,CASSLPGAGANVLTF
TRBV29-1,-,TRBJ1-2,CSVDGGYDGYTF